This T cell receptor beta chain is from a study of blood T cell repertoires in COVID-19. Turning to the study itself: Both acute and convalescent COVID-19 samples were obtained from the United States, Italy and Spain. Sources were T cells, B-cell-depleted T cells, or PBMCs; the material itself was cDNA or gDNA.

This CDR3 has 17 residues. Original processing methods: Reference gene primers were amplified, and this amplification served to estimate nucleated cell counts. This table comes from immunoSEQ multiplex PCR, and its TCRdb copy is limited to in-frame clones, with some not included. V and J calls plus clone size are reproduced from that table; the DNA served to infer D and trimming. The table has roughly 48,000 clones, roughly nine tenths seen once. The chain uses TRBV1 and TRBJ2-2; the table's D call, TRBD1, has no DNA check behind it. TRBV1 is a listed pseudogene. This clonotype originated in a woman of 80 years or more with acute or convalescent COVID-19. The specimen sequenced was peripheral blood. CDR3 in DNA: TGCACCAGCAGCCAACCTACCGGGACAGGGACCACCGGGGAGCTGTTTTTT. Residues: CTSSQPTGTGTTGELFF.